This T cell receptor (beta chain) was profiled in a study of OX40 agonist ivuxolimab in advanced cancers. Overall study context: Intravenous ivuxolimab at 0.01 to 10 mg/kg was given to patients every 2 weeks. The study enrolled dose-escalation patients with hepatocellular carcinoma, melanoma, renal cell or head and neck cancer.

V dropped 8 bases and J dropped 2 bases, with 9 bases sitting between them. This CDR3 spans 12 amino acids. Per the germline V gene, CDR1 is MNHEY and CDR2 is SVGAGI. Patients with autoimmune history or systemic immunosuppression were excluded. Only in-frame clones appear in the TCRdb table, and some are missing; sequencing was by immunoSEQ multiplex PCR. The table has tens of thousands of clones, around 85% seen once. A remark on this clone: The antigen is unknown.

The study's findings and limits: The 0.1-3.0 mg/kg partial responders had among the lowest clonal expansion.

The TCR originated in an adult with an advanced solid tumor such as melanoma, head and neck, liver or kidney cancer. The source was CD4+ or CD8+ T cells sorted from blood, collected in a trial of the OX40 agonist ivuxolimab. The chain combines TRBV6-5 with TRBJ2-5, with no clear D. The CDR3 DNA sequence: TGTGCCAGCGGCACAGATCAAGAGACCCAGTACTTC. Translation: CASGTDQETQYF.